This passage covers 18 T cell receptor beta chains from one sample sequenced in a study of identical twins (TCRdb year 2016). Libraries were made using 5' RACE. Sequencing was carried out with an Illumina HiSeq 2000. The raw public reads went through TCRdb reprocessing: fastp at Q25, MiXCR clone calling, in-frame beta chains kept. Duplicate CDR3 protein sequences are folded into a single record with the most common DNA and genes. In this sample the table shows a few hundred thousand distinct CDR3 sequences, approximately 24% of which occur a single time. About 2.7% of the sample is held by the ten biggest clonotypes. These data were also filed under a second study, of T cells expressing NK-cell markers.

Sequencing used CD4+ T cells sorted from blood. Receptors were obtained from a woman aged 18-29 years in good health.

This clonotype was counted between two and nine times. This rearrangement joins TRBV5-5 to TRBJ1-3; unclear D gene. The germline V gene encodes CDR1 SGHKS and CDR2 YYEKEE (reference sequence). V was shortened by 1 base and J by 4 bases, with 15 bases between the two germline ends. CDR3 size: 16 residues. In DNA, the CDR3 is TGTGCCAGCAGCTTGAACCGCGGCTCGGGAGGAAACACCATATATTTT. Translated: CASSLNRGSGGNTIYF.

In its sample, this clonotype was seen a few times. The chain uses TRBV10-2 and TRBJ2-3; TRBD2 agrees at 8 bases. This CDR3 is 14 amino acids long. The V gene's germline CDR1 is WSHSY and CDR2 SAAADI. Trimming cost V 6 bases and J 5 bases; bases outside gene matches: 7. The CDR3 spells CASSPSGSIDTQYF. The DNA of the CDR3 is TGCGCCAGCAGCCCCAGCGGGAGTATAGATACGCAGTATTTT.

This clonotype has just a few counts. The genes are TRBV28 and TRBJ1-1, with a tentative D call TRBD1 (5 bases). The germline V gene encodes CDR1 MDHEN and CDR2 SYDVKM. The CDR3 is 13 amino acids. The V and J ends lost 9 bases and 1 base respectively, with 12 bases between them. In DNA form, the CDR3 reads TGTGCCAGTCAGACAGACTCGAACACTGAAGCTTTCTTT. Protein sequence: CASQTDSNTEAFF.

The V call is TRBV14, the J call TRBJ1-1; no clear D. The germline gives CDR1 SGHDN, CDR2 FVKESK. V lost 0 bases and J 8 bases, leaving 4 bases between the germline ends. The CDR3 is 11 amino acids. The CDR3 bases are TGTGCCAGCAGCCAAGAAGGGGAAGCTTTCTTT. It translates to CASSQEGEAFF.

The V call is TRBV3-1, the J call TRBJ2-2; D unresolved. The CDR3 contains 14 residues. Germline-derived CDR1 and CDR2 are LGHDT and YNNKEL (reference sequence). The V and J ends lost 0 bases and 5 bases respectively, with 7 bases between them. The CDR3 DNA sequence: TGTGCCAGCAGCCAAGAAACCAGAACCGGGGAGCTGTTTTTT. This sequence encodes CASSQETRTGELFF.

The V call is TRBV5-1, the J call TRBJ2-7; D may be TRBD1 (6 bases). CDR3 length: 15 residues. Looked up from germline, CDR1 is SGHRS and CDR2 is YFSETQ. V was trimmed by 4 bases and J by 3 bases, leaving 17 bases between them. The CDR3 spells CASSDPAGANYEQYF. The CDR3 nucleotides read TGCGCCAGCAGCGACCCGGCAGGGGCGAACTACGAGCAGTACTTC. The complete variable domain, with remaining parts taken from reference TRBV5-1 and TRBJ2-7, reads KAGVTQTPRYLIKTRGQQVTLSCSPISGHRSVSWYQQTPGQGLQFLFEYFSETQRNKGNFPGRFSGRQFSNSRSEMNVSTLELGDSALYLCASSDPAGANYEQYFGPGTRLTVT.

The chain links TRBV5-1 to TRBJ2-1; D tentatively reads TRBD1 or TRBD2 (5 bases each). Trimming removed 3 bases from V and 3 bases from J, with 10 bases in between. CDR1 and CDR2 (germline): SGHRS, YFSETQ. CDR3 length: 14 residues. Here the CDR3 DNA reads TGCGCCAGCAGCTGGGGGTACGACTACAATGAGCAGTTCTTC. Protein sequence: CASSWGYDYNEQFF.

This clonotype was detected only a few times. CDR3 nucleotide sequence: TGCGCCAGCAGCAGTGGACTAGCGGGGTCTAGCACAGATACGCAGTATTTT. Translated, it gives CASSSGLAGSSTDTQYF. The V gene is TRBV5-1, the J gene TRBJ2-3, with TRBD2 matching over 12 bases. CDR3 length: 17 residues. V was pared by 4 bases and J by 0 bases, with 6 bases of the junction left unmatched. CDR1 SGHRS and CDR2 YFSETQ come from the germline V gene. Looking up the rest from reference TRBV5-1 and TRBJ2-3 gives the full variable domain: KAGVTQTPRYLIKTRGQQVTLSCSPISGHRSVSWYQQTPGQGLQFLFEYFSETQRNKGNFPGRFSGRQFSNSRSEMNVSTLELGDSALYLCASSSGLAGSSTDTQYFGPGTRLTVL.

This clonotype has a handful of counts. The chain combines TRBV5-1 with TRBJ2-3; 11 nucleotides align to TRBD2. This CDR3 is built from 14 residues. Trimming took 5 bases from V and 4 from J; bases not matched to a gene: 3. Germline V lookup: CDR1 SGHRS, CDR2 YFSETQ. CDR3 coding DNA: TGCGCCAGCAGGGGACTAGCGGTCGCAGATACGCAGTATTTT. Its protein product is CASRGLAVADTQYF.

This clonotype was seen a few times. The V gene is TRBV2, the J gene TRBJ2-3; TRBD1 matches 12 bases. With 5 bases clipped from V and 5 bases from J, the junction kept 17 bases outside the gene matches. The CDR3 consists of 19 residues. CDR1 is SNHLY and CDR2 is FYNNEI in the germline V gene. CDR3 sequence: CASSSPPSGDRGLGDTQYF. The CDR3, as DNA: TGTGCCAGCAGTTCTCCCCCGTCTGGGGACAGGGGGCTTGGAGATACGCAGTATTTT.

The CDR3 region is CASSYSSSGRGLAKNIQYF. The CDR3 DNA sequence: TGTGCCAGCAGTTACTCGTCTAGCGGGAGGGGGTTAGCCAAAAACATTCAGTACTTC. The chain combines TRBV6-5 with TRBJ2-4; 12 bases agree with TRBD2. V trimming: 0 bases; J trimming: 0 bases; junction bases outside the gene matches: 6. The CDR3 has 19 amino acids. Looked up from germline, CDR1 is MNHEY and CDR2 is SVGAGI.

This clonotype was seen more than once but under ten times. The chain combines TRBV20-1 with TRBJ2-7; 10 nucleotides agree with TRBD2. The ends lost 6 bases at V and 2 bases at J; junction bases unmatched: 10. This CDR3 is 15 amino acids long. Germline V gene data show CDR1 as DFQATT and CDR2 as SNEGSKA (reference sequence). CDR3 protein: CSASPTSGLAYEQYF. CDR3 coding DNA: TGCAGTGCCAGCCCGACTAGCGGGCTCGCCTACGAGCAGTACTTC.

This chain joins TRBV7-9 and TRBJ2-3; D call uncertain. The CDR3 has 13 residues. V gave up 8 bases and J gave up 5 bases, with 14 bases separating them. Germline loops: CDR1 SEHNR, CDR2 FQNEAQ (reference sequence). CDR3 in amino acids: CASSPKAVDTQYF. Written as DNA, the CDR3 is TGTGCCAGCTCCCCGAAGGCCGTAGATACGCAGTATTTT.

This clonotype was observed a few times. J is TRBJ2-5 and V is TRBV6-5; 7 nucleotides agree with TRBD2. Unmatched junction bases numbered 5, after V lost 2 bases and J lost 5 bases. The CDR3 length is 14 residues. Germline CDR1 reads MNHEY; CDR2 reads SVGAGI. DNA of the CDR3: TGTGCCAGCAGTTACGGGACTATTGGGGAGACCCAGTACTTC. Its protein product is CASSYGTIGETQYF.

The genes are TRBV10-2 and TRBJ1-1, with D perhaps TRBD1 (6 bases). Germline V gene sequence: CDR1 WSHSY, CDR2 SAAADI. V lost 2 bases and J lost 12, with 19 bases in between. The CDR3 runs 14 residues. The DNA of the CDR3 is TGCGCCAGCAGTGAGGGGATGGGGCTCGGGGGGCCTTTCTTT. Encoded protein: CASSEGMGLGGPFF.

This clonotype was counted ten times or more. In nucleotides, the CDR3 is TGTGCCAGCAGTGACGGCCTCTATGGCTACACCTTC. Residues: CASSDGLYGYTF. The J gene is TRBJ1-2, the V gene TRBV2, with D unresolved. Germline V gives CDR1 SNHLY, CDR2 FYNNEI. The V gene lost 3 bases and the J gene lost 4 bases, with 6 bases spanning the gap. This CDR3 region has 12 residues.

The chain uses TRBV18 and TRBJ2-4; a possible D gene is TRBD1 (6 bases). The CDR3 has 13 amino acids. Trimming removed 2 bases from V and 11 bases from J, with 13 bases in between. The germline gives CDR1 KGHSH, CDR2 LQKENI. In nucleotides, the CDR3 is TGTGCCAGCTCACCAGTTGCCGAGGGGGTTCAGTACTTC. This codes for CASSPVAEGVQYF.

V is TRBV9 and J is TRBJ1-5; perhaps TRBD1 as D (5 bases). This CDR3 is built from 14 residues. The V and J ends lost 3 bases and 7 bases respectively, with 14 bases between them. CDR1 and CDR2 (germline): SGDLS, YYNGEE. The CDR3 here is CASSAPGQKQPQHF. The CDR3 coding sequence is TGTGCCAGCAGCGCCCCGGGGCAGAAGCAGCCCCAGCATTTT.